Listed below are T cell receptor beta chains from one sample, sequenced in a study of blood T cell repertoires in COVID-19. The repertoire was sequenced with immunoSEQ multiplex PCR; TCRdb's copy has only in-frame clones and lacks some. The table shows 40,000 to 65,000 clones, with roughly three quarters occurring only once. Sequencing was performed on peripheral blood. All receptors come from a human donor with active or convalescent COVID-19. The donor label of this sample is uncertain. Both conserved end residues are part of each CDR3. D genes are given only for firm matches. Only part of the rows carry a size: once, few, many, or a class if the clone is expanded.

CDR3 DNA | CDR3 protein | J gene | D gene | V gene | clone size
TGTGCCAGCGGAAAGGCGACGTCGGGCTACGAGCAGTACTTC | CASGKATSGYEQYF | TRBJ2-7 | - | TRBV6-5 | -
TGTGCCAGCAGTCCAGACAGGCGGGTGGGAAACACCATATATTTT | CASSPDRRVGNTIYF | TRBJ1-3 | - | TRBV6-5 | -
TGTGCCAGCAGCTCCCAGCGGGAAGCCTACGAGCAGTACTTC | CASSSQREAYEQYF | TRBJ2-7 | TRBD2 | TRBV4-2 | -
TGTGCCAGCAGGCCTGAGGGGGCGGTTAGCGGGAGTTTATCCTACAATGAGCAGTTCTTC | CASRPEGAVSGSLSYNEQFF | TRBJ2-1 | TRBD2 | TRBV3-1/TRBV3-2 | -
TGTGCCAGCAGCGCCCTACAGGGAGACACTGAAGCTTTCTTT | CASSALQGDTEAFF | TRBJ1-1 | - | TRBV3-1/TRBV3-2 | -
TGTGCCAGCAGTTCCCAGGGTTCTGGGGTTGAAGCTTTCTTT | CASSSQGSGVEAFF | TRBJ1-1 | - | TRBV28 | once
TGTGCCAGCAGCCAGGGACTGCCGGGGGCCTACAATGAGCAGTTCTTC | CASSQGLPGAYNEQFF | TRBJ2-1 | - | TRBV3-1/TRBV3-2 | -
TGTGCCAGCTCACCGGGACAGGAACGAAACACCATATATTTT | CASSPGQERNTIYF | TRBJ1-3 | TRBD1 | TRBV18 | few
TGTGCCAGCAGCCAAGCCGCGGGAGGGCCCTACGAGCAGTACTTC | CASSQAAGGPYEQYF | TRBJ2-7 | TRBD2 | TRBV3-1/TRBV3-2 | -
TGTGCCACCAGTGATTGGGCGGAGGGACAGAAAAACTACAATGAGCAGTTCTTC | CATSDWAEGQKNYNEQFF | TRBJ2-1 | - | TRBV24-1 | -
TGTGCCAGCAGCTTGGAGACAGGCTCCTACGAGCAGTACTTC | CASSLETGSYEQYF | TRBJ2-7 | - | TRBV5-5 | few
TGTGCCAGCAGCGTAGCAGGTGCATCGTCCTACGAGCAGTACTTC | CASSVAGASSYEQYF | TRBJ2-7 | - | TRBV9 | -
TGTGCCTGGAGATCAGGGGAGAGCAATCAGCCCCAGCATTTT | CAWRSGESNQPQHF | TRBJ1-5 | - | TRBV30 | few
TGTGCCAGCAGCTTAGCCGAGAGGGCGAGCTCCTACGAGCAGTACTTC | CASSLAERASSYEQYF | TRBJ2-7 | - | TRBV7-6 | -
TGTGCCAGTAGTATGTTAGGGGGTCGGGCTTTCTTT | CASSMLGGRAFF | TRBJ1-1 | - | TRBV19 | -
TGTGCCAGTAAAGGGGCAGACTCTGGAAACACCATATATTTT | CASKGADSGNTIYF | TRBJ1-3 | - | TRBV19 | few
TGTGCCAGCACCCCACAGGGCCTCGCAACTAATGAAAAACTGTTTTTT | CASTPQGLATNEKLFF | TRBJ1-4 | - | TRBV7-9 | many